This section outlines one T cell receptor (beta chain) sequence together with its context. What it binds is unknown. The sample comes from a study of cytotoxic CD8 clonotypes in ibrutinib-treated CLL. Study overall: An average of around 250,000 productive templates and some 99,000 productive rearrangements was obtained per sample. Study-wide points: Under treatment, the uncommon public clonotypes either contracted or remained stable. An increase in clonality occurred at ibrutinib response, followed by a return toward baseline at progression. Sustained-remission and progressing patients had unequal sampling times.

Clones were read by immunoSEQ multiplex PCR, and TCRdb kept only the in-frame ones, dropping some. The table lists about 330,000 clones, 67% of them singletons. This receptor was obtained from a human donor with chronic lymphocytic leukemia. Sequencing was performed on PBMCs, taken after 36 months of ibrutinib treatment.

CDR3 protein: CASSLARTGELFF. DNA of the CDR3: TGTGCCAGCAGCTTAGCAAGGACCGGGGAGCTGTTTTTT. The gene calls are TRBV7-8 and TRBJ2-2, with no clear D. Germline CDR1 SGHVS, CDR2 FQNEAQ. V lost 0 bases, J lost 5 bases, and 4 bases lay in between. The CDR3 runs to 13 residues.